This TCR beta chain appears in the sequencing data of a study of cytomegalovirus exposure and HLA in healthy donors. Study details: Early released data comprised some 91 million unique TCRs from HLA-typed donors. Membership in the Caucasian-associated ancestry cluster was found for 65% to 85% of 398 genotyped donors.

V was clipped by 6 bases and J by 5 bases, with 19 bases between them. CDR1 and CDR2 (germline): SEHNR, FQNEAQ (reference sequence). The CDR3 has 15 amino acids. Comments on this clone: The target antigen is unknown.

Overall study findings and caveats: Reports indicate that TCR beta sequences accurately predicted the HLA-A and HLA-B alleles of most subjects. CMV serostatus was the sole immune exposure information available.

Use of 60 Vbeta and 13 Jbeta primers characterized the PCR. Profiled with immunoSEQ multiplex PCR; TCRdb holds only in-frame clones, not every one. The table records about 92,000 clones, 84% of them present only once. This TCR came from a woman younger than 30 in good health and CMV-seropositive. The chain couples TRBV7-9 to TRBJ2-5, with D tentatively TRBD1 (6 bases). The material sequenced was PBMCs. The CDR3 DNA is TGTGCCAGCAGAAAGCTATTGGGGGCATGGGAGACCCAGTACTTC. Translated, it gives CASRKLLGAWETQYF.